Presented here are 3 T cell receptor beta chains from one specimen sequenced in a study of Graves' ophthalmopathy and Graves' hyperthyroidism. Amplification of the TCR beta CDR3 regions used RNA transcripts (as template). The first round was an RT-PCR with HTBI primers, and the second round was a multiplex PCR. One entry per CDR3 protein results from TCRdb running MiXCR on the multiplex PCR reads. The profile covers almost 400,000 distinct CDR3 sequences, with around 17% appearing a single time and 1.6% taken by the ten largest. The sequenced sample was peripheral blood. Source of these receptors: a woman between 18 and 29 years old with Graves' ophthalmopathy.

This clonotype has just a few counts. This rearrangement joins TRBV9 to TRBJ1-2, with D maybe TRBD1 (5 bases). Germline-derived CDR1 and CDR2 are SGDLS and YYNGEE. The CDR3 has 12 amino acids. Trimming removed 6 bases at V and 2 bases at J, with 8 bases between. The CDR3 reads CASTRGNYGYTF. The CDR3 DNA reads TGTGCCAGCACCCGGGGGAACTATGGCTACACCTTC. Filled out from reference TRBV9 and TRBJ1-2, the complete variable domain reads DSGVTQTPKHLITATGQRVTLRCSPRSGDLSVYWYQQSLDQGLQFLIQYYNGEERAKGNILERFSAQQFPDLHSELNLSSLELGDSALYFCASTRGNYGYTFGSGTRLTVV.

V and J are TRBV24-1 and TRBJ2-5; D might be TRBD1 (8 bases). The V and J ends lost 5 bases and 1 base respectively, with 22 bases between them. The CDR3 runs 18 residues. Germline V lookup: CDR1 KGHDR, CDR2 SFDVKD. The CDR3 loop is CATSGGGWTGPVQETQYF. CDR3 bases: TGTGCCACCAGTGGGGGGGGATGGACAGGGCCAGTCCAAGAGACCCAGTACTTC.

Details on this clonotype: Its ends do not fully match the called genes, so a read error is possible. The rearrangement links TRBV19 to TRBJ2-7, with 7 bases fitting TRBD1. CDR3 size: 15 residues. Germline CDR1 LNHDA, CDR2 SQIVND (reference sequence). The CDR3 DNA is TGTGCCAGAAGATTAACAGGGGCATGTAGGTACGAGCAGTGCTTC. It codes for CARRLTGACRYEQCF.